Listed here are 17 T cell receptor beta chains from one sample, sequenced in a study of vaccination and CD4 T cells after COVID-19. Their antigens are not known. This sample's treatment: approximately nine-day PBMC culture with coronavirus spike peptide pools or control peptides (ViraFEST assay). At the Johns Hopkins FTIC core, DNA taken from cultured CD4+ T cells was sequenced by way of the Oncomine TCR Beta short-read assay. Using its own MiXCR run on the PCR reads, TCRdb lists one record per CDR3 protein. The sample shows some 16,000 distinct CDR3 sequences, 50% to 55% of them seen only once. Sequencing input: CD4+ T cells from blood, cultured in vitro. All receptors derive from a human donor who had recovered from COVID-19.

The chain recombines TRBV7-2 with TRBJ1-1; 8 bases align to TRBD1. The CDR3 length is 16 residues. V was pared by 4 bases and J by 0 bases, with 7 bases of the junction left unmatched. The germline CDR1 and CDR2 sequences are SGHTA and FQGNSA. The DNA of the CDR3 is TGTGCCAGCAGCTCTTATCCCAGGGGGCTGAACACTGAAGCTTTCTTT. Translated, it gives CASSSYPRGLNTEAFF.

This chain links TRBV10-3 with TRBJ2-3; 7 bases match TRBD1. J gave up 4 bases and V 4 bases, and 8 bases lay outside the gene matches. Germline assignment: CDR1 ENHRY and CDR2 SYGVKD. This CDR3 is 15 amino acids long. The CDR3, as DNA: TGTGCCATCAGTGTCGGGCAGGGGGTTGCAGATACGCAGTATTTT. Protein: CAISVGQGVADTQYF.

The rearrangement links TRBV7-2 to TRBJ2-7; 7 nucleotides align to TRBD2. CDR1 and CDR2 (germline): SGHTA, FQGNSA. There are 15 residues in the CDR3. With V trimmed by 1 base and J by 1 base, 4 bases remained unmatched. CDR3 sequence: CASSLVVGGSYEQYF. The DNA for the CDR3 is TGTGCCAGCAGCTTAGTAGTGGGGGGGTCCTACGAGCAGTACTTC.

This rearrangement joins TRBV11-3 to TRBJ2-7; a possible D gene is TRBD1 (6 bases). Per the germline V gene, CDR1 is SGHNT and CDR2 is YENEEA. CDR3 length: 14 amino acids. V shed 1 base and J shed 3 bases, with 10 bases lying between them. CDR3 amino acids: CASSLGADSYEQYF. The CDR3 DNA reads as TGTGCCAGCAGCTTAGGGGCGGACAGCTACGAGCAGTACTTC. Using reference TRBV11-3 and TRBJ2-7 for the parts outside the CDR3, the full variable domain is EAGVVQSPRYKIIEKKQPVAFWCNPISGHNTLYWYLQNLGQGPELLIRYENEEAVDDSQLPKDRFSAERLKGVDSTLKIQPAELGDSAVYLCASSLGADSYEQYFGPGTRLTVT.

A note on this clonotype: The conserved phenylalanine or tryptophan is not found at the CDR3 terminus, so this likely reflects a read error. CDR3 sequence: CSARDRRQGETQYL. As DNA, the CDR3 is TGCAGTGCTAGAGATCGTCGGCAGGGAGAGACCCAGTACTTA. This chain links TRBV20-1 with TRBJ2-5; D perhaps matches TRBD1 (5 bases). Germline CDR1 and CDR2: DFQATT and SNEGSKA (reference sequence). The CDR3 length is 14 residues. V was shortened by 0 bases and J by 4 bases, with 12 bases between the two germline ends.

The V call is TRBV18, the J call TRBJ2-2; TRBD2 aligns across 9 bases. V was pared by 3 bases and J by 7 bases, with 6 bases of the junction left unmatched. Germline lookup yields CDR1 KGHSH and CDR2 LQKENI. The CDR3 extends over 15 amino acids. Here the CDR3 DNA reads TGTGCCAGCTCACCCCAGCGGGAGGTCATCGGGGAGCTGTTTTTT. Translated, it gives CASSPQREVIGELFF.

The gene calls are TRBV6-1 and TRBJ1-1, with D unclear. Deletions cut 0 bases from V and 2 bases from J, with 10 bases between. Germline lookup yields CDR1 MNHNS and CDR2 SASEGT. The CDR3 runs to 15 residues. CDR3 residues: CASSEAGRRNTEAFF. CDR3 nucleotides: TGTGCCAGCAGTGAAGCGGGCAGGCGTAACACTGAAGCTTTCTTT.

The CDR3 spells CAISEYGGSTEAFF. The CDR3 nucleotides are TGTGCCATCAGTGAATACGGAGGAAGCACTGAAGCTTTCTTT. This chain links TRBV10-3 with TRBJ1-1; D gene unclear. V shed 3 bases and J shed 4 bases, with 12 bases lying between them. Germline V CDR1 and CDR2: ENHRY, SYGVKD. The CDR3 extends over 14 amino acids.

This clonotype occurred a few times. This chain uses TRBV7-8 with TRBJ1-2; maybe TRBD1 (5 bases). The germline CDR1 and CDR2 sequences are SGHVS and FQNEAQ. V gave up 5 bases and J gave up 4 bases, with 11 bases separating them. The CDR3 totals 13 residues. This CDR3 is CASSPGGGYGYTF. CDR3 DNA: TGTGCCAGCAGCCCCGGGGGAGGCTATGGCTACACCTTC.

The chain carries TRBV7-2 and TRBJ2-5; D possibly corresponds to TRBD1 (5 bases). The CDR3 consists of 14 residues. V was clipped by 3 bases and J by 1 base, with 9 bases between them. In germline, CDR1 is SGHTA, CDR2 FQGNSA. For the CDR3, the DNA is TGTGCCAGCAGCTTCGACAGATTCCAAGAGACCCAGTACTTC. The encoded protein is CASSFDRFQETQYF. Full variable domain (outside the CDR3, taken from reference TRBV7-2 and TRBJ2-5): GAGVSQSPSNKVTEKGKDVELRCDPISGHTALYWYRQSLGQGLEFLIYFQGNSAPDKSGLPSDRFSAERTGGSVSTLTIQRTQQEDSAVYLCASSFDRFQETQYFGPGTRLLVL.

This chain connects TRBV20-1 to TRBJ2-5, with D possibly being TRBD1 (5 bases). The germline V gene has CDR1 DFQATT and CDR2 SNEGSKA (reference sequence). The length of the CDR3 is 13 residues. Trimming took 1 base from V and 5 from J, leaving 11 bases between them. The CDR3 bases are TGCAGTGCTAGAGTACAGGCCACGGAGACCCAGTACTTC. Protein product: CSARVQATETQYF.

This clonotype has more than one count but fewer than ten. The J gene is TRBJ2-7, the V gene TRBV2; perhaps TRBD1 as D (6 bases). Germline-derived CDR1 and CDR2 are SNHLY and FYNNEI. The V gene lost 7 bases and the J gene lost 5 bases, with 15 bases spanning the gap. The CDR3 spans 13 residues. The CDR3 sequence is CASTWDIWNEQYF. CDR3 bases: TGTGCCAGCACCTGGGACATATGGAACGAGCAGTACTTC. The variable domain in full, with the rest retrieved from reference TRBV2 and TRBJ2-7, is EPEVTQTPSHQVTQMGQEVILRCVPISNHLYFYWYRQILGQKVEFLVSFYNNEISEKSEIFDDQFSVERPDGSNFTLKIRSTKLEDSAMYFCASTWDIWNEQYFGPGTRLTVT.

The chain uses TRBV19 and TRBJ2-2, with TRBD2 as a possible D gene (6 bases). CDR1 and CDR2 (germline): LNHDA, SQIVND (reference sequence). The CDR3 extends over 13 amino acids. Trimming left V 10 bases short and J 1 base short, with 10 bases between. The CDR3 coding sequence is TGTGCCATCGGGACTCTGAACACCGGGGAGCTGTTTTTT. Amino acid sequence: CAIGTLNTGELFF.

J is TRBJ1-6 and V is TRBV20-1, with D uncertain. This CDR3 contains 16 residues. The ends were cut back, 0 bases at V and 1 base at J, with 10 bases in the middle. Germline V CDR1 and CDR2: DFQATT, SNEGSKA (reference sequence). The CDR3 spells CSAREIQGSYNSPLHF. The CDR3 DNA reads as TGCAGTGCTAGAGAAATACAAGGATCCTATAATTCACCCCTCCACTTT.

This clonotype came up a few times. The chain uses TRBV2 and TRBJ1-1, with D unclear. The CDR3 extends over 13 amino acids. Looked up from germline, CDR1 is SNHLY and CDR2 is FYNNEI. V gave up 6 bases and J gave up 0 bases, with 8 bases separating them. CDR3 DNA: TGTGCCAGCAGGCCGACGGTGAACACTGAAGCTTTCTTT. Translating it yields CASRPTVNTEAFF.

The chain joins TRBV20-1 to TRBJ2-7, with 7 bases aligning to TRBD2. Germline CDR1 DFQATT, CDR2 SNEGSKA (reference sequence). V lost 7 bases, J lost 3 bases, and 6 bases stayed unmatched. The length of the CDR3 is 12 residues. The CDR3 sequence: CSVLWGGYEQYF. For the CDR3, the DNA is TGCAGTGTTCTCTGGGGGGGCTACGAGCAGTACTTC.

CDR3 nucleotide sequence: TGTGCCAGCAGTTCGTCAGGGGAGGAGACCCAGTACTTC. Translated: CASSSSGEETQYF. This chain uses TRBV28 with TRBJ2-5, with a weak D call TRBD1 (6 bases). V was trimmed by 4 bases and J by 5 bases, leaving 11 bases between them. Germline CDR1 is MDHEN and CDR2 is SYDVKM. The CDR3 has 13 amino acids.